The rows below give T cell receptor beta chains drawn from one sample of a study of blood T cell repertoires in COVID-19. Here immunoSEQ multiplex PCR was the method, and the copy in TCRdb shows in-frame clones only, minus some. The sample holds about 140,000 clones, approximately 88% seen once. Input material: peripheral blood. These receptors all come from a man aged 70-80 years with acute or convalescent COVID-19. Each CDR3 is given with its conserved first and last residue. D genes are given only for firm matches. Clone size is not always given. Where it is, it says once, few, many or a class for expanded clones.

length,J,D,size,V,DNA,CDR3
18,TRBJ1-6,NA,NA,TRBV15,TGTGCCACCAGCAGAGATAGAATGGAGGGGACGACCATGGCACCCCTCCACTTT,CATSRDRMEGTTMAPLHF
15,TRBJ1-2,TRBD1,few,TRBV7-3,TGTGCCAGCAGCTTAACCGGACAGGGGGTCTATGGCTACACCTTC,CASSLTGQGVYGYTF
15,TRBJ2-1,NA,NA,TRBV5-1,TGCGCCAGCAGAGAGGACTCAACCTCCTACAATGAGCAGTTCTTC,CASREDSTSYNEQFF
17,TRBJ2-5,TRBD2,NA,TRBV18,TGTGCCAGCTCACCACCTGGACTAGCGGGGGGCCAAGAGACCCAGTACTTC,CASSPPGLAGGQETQYF
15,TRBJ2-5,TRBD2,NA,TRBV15,TGTGCCACCAGCAGGATACTAGCGGGAGGGGAGACCCAGTACTTC,CATSRILAGGETQYF
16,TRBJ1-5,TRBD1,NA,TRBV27,TGTGCCAGCAGTTTCGGGACAGGGGGGAGCAATCAGCCCCAGCATTTT,CASSFGTGGSNQPQHF
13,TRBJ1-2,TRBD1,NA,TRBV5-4,TGTGCCAGCAGCTGGACGACAGGGCAAGGCTACACCTTC,CASSWTTGQGYTF
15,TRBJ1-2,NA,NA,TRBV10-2,TGCGCCAGCAGTGCCGGGAGCGGCGCTTACTATGGCTACACCTTC,CASSAGSGAYYGYTF
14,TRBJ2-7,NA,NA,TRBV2,TGTGCCAGCGGTCGTTGGGCCCAGGGCGAAGAGCAGTACTTC,CASGRWAQGEEQYF
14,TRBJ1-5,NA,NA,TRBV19,TGTGCCAGTAGTTCCGCGGTGGGCAATCAGCCCCAGCATTTT,CASSSAVGNQPQHF
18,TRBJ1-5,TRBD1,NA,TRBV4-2,TGTGCCAGCAGCCCCCACCGGGACAGCTTAGGGAGCAATCAGCCCCAGCATTTT,CASSPHRDSLGSNQPQHF
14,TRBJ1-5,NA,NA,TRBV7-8,TGTGCCAGCAGCTTAACGACGGGACAATGGCCCCAGCATTTT,CASSLTTGQWPQHF
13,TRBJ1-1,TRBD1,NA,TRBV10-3,TGTGCCAGAACCGACAGGGGGAACACTGAAGCTTTCTTT,CARTDRGNTEAFF
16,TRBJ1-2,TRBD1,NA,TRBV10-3,TGTGCCATCAGGACAGATTCGGGACAGGTGGTTAATGGCTACACCTTC,CAIRTDSGQVVNGYTF
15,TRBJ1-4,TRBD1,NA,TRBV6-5,TGTGCCAGCAGTTTAACAGGGGGCAAGAATGAAAAACTGTTTTTT,CASSLTGGKNEKLFF
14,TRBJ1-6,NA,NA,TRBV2,TGTGCCAGCAGTCGACAGAACTATAATTCACCCCTCCACTTT,CASSRQNYNSPLHF
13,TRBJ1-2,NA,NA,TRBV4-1,TGCGCCAGCAGCACCAGGGCCAACTATGGCTACACCTTC,CASSTRANYGYTF
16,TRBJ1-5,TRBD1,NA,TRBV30,TGTGCCTGGAGTTTACAGGGGGAAGTGGGCAATCAGCCCCAGCATTTT,CAWSLQGEVGNQPQHF
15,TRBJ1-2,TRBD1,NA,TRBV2,TGTGCCAGCAGCGCGGGACAGGGGGCAGACTATGGCTACACCTTC,CASSAGQGADYGYTF
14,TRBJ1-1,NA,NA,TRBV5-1,TGCGCCAGCAGGCGCCTTGACAGGAACACTGAAGCTTTCTTT,CASRRLDRNTEAFF
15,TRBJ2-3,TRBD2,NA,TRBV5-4,TGTGCCAGCAGCCCGGGACTAGCGAGCACAGATACGCAGTATTTT,CASSPGLASTDTQYF
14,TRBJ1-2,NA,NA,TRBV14,TGTGCCAGCAGCCAAGGAAGAGGGATCTATGGCTACACCTTC,CASSQGRGIYGYTF
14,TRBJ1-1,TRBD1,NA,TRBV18,TGTGCCAGCTCACCCCGGGACAGCAACACTGAAGCTTTCTTT,CASSPRDSNTEAFF
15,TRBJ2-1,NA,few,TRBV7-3,TGTGCCAGCAGCAATAGTGGTGGGGGCCCCAATGAGCAGTTCTTC,CASSNSGGGPNEQFF